The 27 T cell receptor beta chains in this list originate from one sample, sequenced in a study of blood T cell repertoires in COVID-19. Sequencing was performed with immunoSEQ multiplex PCR; in TCRdb, only in-frame clones are kept and a portion is missing. The sample includes approximately 310,000 clones, approximately 87% of them seen just once. Sequenced material: peripheral blood. The receptors were gathered from a woman in her forties or fifties who had recovered from COVID-19.

In the case of this clone: The same CDR3 arises from other DNA sequences in this sample as well. This chain joins TRBV7-2 and TRBJ2-7; 7 bases fit TRBD1. The CDR3 spans 14 residues. Losses at the gene ends were 3 bases for V and 3 bases for J; bases not matched to a gene: 5. CDR1 and CDR2 (germline): SGHTA, FQGNSA. CDR3 loop: CASSFGQGVYEQYF. The DNA for the CDR3 is TGTGCCAGCAGCTTCGGCCAGGGGGTCTACGAGCAGTACTTC.

This chain uses TRBV4-1 with TRBJ2-7, with 9 bases aligning to TRBD2. The CDR3 contains 14 residues. Trimming took 3 bases from V and 3 from J; bases not matched to a gene: 3. Germline CDR1 reads MGHRA; CDR2 reads YSYEKL. The CDR3 loop reads CASSQKTSGYEQYF. DNA of the CDR3: TGCGCCAGCAGCCAGAAGACTAGCGGCTACGAGCAGTACTTC.

The chain combines TRBV5-1 with TRBJ1-2; D unresolved. CDR3 length: 14 residues. Trimming removed 0 bases at V and 6 bases at J, with 12 bases between. CDR1 is SGHRS and CDR2 is YFSETQ in the germline V gene. CDR3 amino acids: CASSLVPAGDGYTF. CDR3 in DNA: TGCGCCAGCAGCTTGGTTCCAGCCGGGGATGGCTACACCTTC.

The chain has TRBV27 and TRBJ1-1; tentative D call: TRBD1 (6 bases). Germline CDR1 and CDR2: MNHEY and SMNVEV (reference sequence). V dropped 9 bases and J dropped 0 bases, with 11 bases sitting between them. This CDR3 contains 13 residues. CDR3 residues: CASSTGMNTEAFF. CDR3 coding DNA: TGTGCCAGTAGCACAGGGATGAACACTGAAGCTTTCTTT.

This clone was counted once. This chain joins TRBV27 and TRBJ2-1, with no clear D. This CDR3 is 16 amino acids long. Germline V CDR1 and CDR2: MNHEY, SMNVEV (reference sequence). Trimming shortened V by 4 bases and J by 0 bases, and 13 bases separated the two germline ends. The CDR3 here is CASSSPSSGSYNEQFF. Written as DNA, the CDR3 is TGTGCCAGCAGTTCCCCGAGCTCGGGCTCCTACAATGAGCAGTTCTTC.

This chain joins TRBV5-6 and TRBJ2-5; TRBD1 is a possible D gene (6 bases). Germline CDR1 reads SGHDT; CDR2 reads YYEEEE. V gave up 4 bases and J gave up 2 bases, with 15 bases separating them. This CDR3 comprises 15 residues. The CDR3 nucleotides read TGTGCCAGCAGCGGGGGATGGACAGATCAAGAGACCCAGTACTTC. It codes for CASSGGWTDQETQYF.

The chain is built from TRBV5-4 and TRBJ1-1, with 8 nucleotides matching TRBD1. The germline V gene has CDR1 SGHNT and CDR2 YYREEE (reference sequence). The CDR3 has 15 residues. V dropped 0 bases and J dropped 0; count of bases not matched to a gene: 1. CDR3 nucleotide sequence: TGTGCCAGCAGCTTGGCAGGGGGCATGAACACTGAAGCTTTCTTT. It specifies CASSLAGGMNTEAFF.

The chain combines TRBV7-2 with TRBJ2-2, with a weak D call TRBD1 (5 bases). The CDR3 loop spans 14 amino acids. Germline lookup yields CDR1 SGHTA and CDR2 FQGNSA. Trimming left V 1 base short and J 6 bases short, with 9 bases between. The CDR3 nucleotides read TGTGCCAGCAGCTTAGTCAGGGCGGCCGGGGAGCTGTTTTTT. This codes for CASSLVRAAGELFF.

The genes are TRBV14 and TRBJ2-3; a weak D match, TRBD1 (5 bases). This CDR3 region has 14 residues. With 7 bases removed from V and 7 bases from J, the gap between germline ends came to 18 bases. Germline CDR1 reads SGHDN; CDR2 reads FVKESK. CDR3 nucleotides: TGTGCCAGCACCAAAGGACAAGTAATCAATACGCAGTATTTT. This sequence encodes CASTKGQVINTQYF.

The table lists this clone with a few counts. The chain carries TRBV10-1 and TRBJ1-2, with 7 bases lining up with TRBD1. Trimming cost V 5 bases and J 4 bases; bases outside gene matches: 4. The CDR3 spans 13 residues. Per germline, CDR1 WNHNN and CDR2 SYGVQD (reference sequence). CDR3 DNA sequence: TGCGCCAGCAGTAGCTCAGGGGGCTATGGCTACACCTTC. Translating it yields CASSSSGGYGYTF.

V usage is TRBV11-3 and J usage is TRBJ2-1; 10 nucleotides line up with TRBD2. Germline-derived CDR1 and CDR2 are SGHNT and YENEEA. The CDR3 has 17 amino acids. V lost 4 bases and J lost 2; bases outside the gene matches: 8. The CDR3 nucleotides are TGTGCCAGCAGCTCAAATACACTAGCGGGAACCTACAATGAGCAGTTCTTC. Translation gives CASSSNTLAGTYNEQFF.

The chain links TRBV28 to TRBJ2-6; D call uncertain. V was cut by 3 bases and J by 4 bases, with 10 bases left in between. Germline CDR1 reads MDHEN; CDR2 reads SYDVKM. This CDR3 contains 15 residues. The CDR3 bases are TGTGCCAGCAGTTTCGAGGATTTAGGGGCCAACGTCCTGACTTTC. Protein sequence: CASSFEDLGANVLTF.

The count of this clone is one. The chain combines TRBV28 with TRBJ2-5, with TRBD1 matching over 8 bases. The CDR3 sequence is 15 residues long. Germline V CDR1 and CDR2: MDHEN, SYDVKM. Trimming cost V 6 bases and J 4 bases; bases outside gene matches: 10. The CDR3 nucleotides are TGTGCCAGCAGACTAGATGGACAGGGAAGAGAGACCCAGTACTTC. It is translated as CASRLDGQGRETQYF.

As DNA, the CDR3 is TGTGCCAGCAGCTCCACAGGGCTAACTAATGAAAAACTGTTTTTT. It codes for CASSSTGLTNEKLFF. V gene TRBV7-2 combines with J gene TRBJ1-4; D is possibly TRBD1 (6 bases). Germline V gene lookup returns CDR1 SGHTA and CDR2 FQGNSA. The CDR3 is 15 residues long. Trimming shortened V by 4 bases and J by 1 base, and 10 bases separated the two germline ends.

The rearrangement links TRBV6-2 or TRBV6-3 to TRBJ1-3; 7 bases align to TRBD1. This CDR3 contains 15 residues. After removal of 6 bases from V and 0 bases from J, the junction contained 5 bases not matched to a gene. Per germline, CDR1 MNHEY and CDR2 SVGEGT. Here the CDR3 reads CASSRGQYSGNTIYF. As DNA, the CDR3 is TGTGCCAGCAGCCGGGGACAGTACTCTGGAAACACCATATATTTT.

The V call is TRBV27, the J call TRBJ1-5, with 10 bases that match TRBD1. Losses at the gene ends were 8 bases for V and 5 bases for J; bases not matched to a gene: 9. The CDR3 has 15 residues. Germline V gene sequence: CDR1 MNHEY, CDR2 SMNVEV (reference sequence). CDR3 coding DNA: TGTGCCAGCGGGGGGACAGGGGAGCGCGATCAGCCCCAGCATTTT. Its translation is CASGGTGERDQPQHF.

This sequence joins TRBV6-6 and TRBJ1-2, with D possibly being TRBD1 (5 bases). The CDR3 is made up of 12 amino acids. Trimming removed 5 bases from V and 4 bases from J, with 8 bases in between. Germline loops: CDR1 MNHNY, CDR2 SVGAGI (reference sequence). In DNA form, the CDR3 reads TGTGCCAGCAGTGCAGGGCTCTATGGCTACACCTTC. Protein sequence: CASSAGLYGYTF.

The rearrangement links TRBV20-1 to TRBJ1-1; no definite D call. The germline gives CDR1 DFQATT, CDR2 SNEGSKA (reference sequence). Trimming removed 3 bases at V and 1 base at J, with 9 bases between. CDR3 length: 13 amino acids. In nucleotides, the CDR3 is TGCAGTGCTAGTTATGTCAGGAACACTGAAGCTTTCTTT. This encodes CSASYVRNTEAFF.

This clone was seen only once. Other DNA sequences from this sample encode an identical CDR3 as well. The chain employs TRBV5-1 and TRBJ2-1; the match to TRBD1 covers 7 bases. Germline V gene sequence: CDR1 SGHRS, CDR2 YFSETQ. The V gene end was trimmed by 3 bases and the J gene end by 0 bases; junction bases not matched to a gene: 3. This CDR3 comprises 15 residues. The DNA for the CDR3 is TGCGCCAGCAGCTGGACAGGAGACTCCTACAATGAGCAGTTCTTC. Translating gives CASSWTGDSYNEQFF.

Remarks on this clone: One end of the junction does not line up with germline, which may come from a read error. The chain has TRBV5-1 and TRBJ2-3; a possible D gene is TRBD2 (6 bases). The CDR3 is 14 residues long. Germline CDR1 SGHRS, CDR2 YFSETQ. The chain's CDR3 is CASRLGGGTDTQYF. The CDR3 coding sequence is TGCGCCAGCAGGTTGGGCGGGGGCACAGATACGCAGTATTTT.

This clone was recorded only once. The DNA of the CDR3 is TGCGCCAGCAGCCAAGGCCGACAGGGTGAAACTGAAGCTTTCTTT. Amino acid sequence: CASSQGRQGETEAFF. The genes are TRBV4-3 and TRBJ1-1; 7 bases agree with TRBD1. Germline-derived CDR1 and CDR2 are LGHNA and YSLEER. The CDR3 runs to 15 residues. The V gene end was trimmed by 1 base and the J gene end by 5 bases; junction bases not matched to a gene: 7.

The chain employs TRBV13 and TRBJ2-5; D is perhaps TRBD1 (6 bases). The CDR3 has 14 residues. Germline lookup yields CDR1 PRHDT and CDR2 FYEKMQ (reference sequence). Trimming shortened V by 5 bases and J by 5 bases, and 15 bases separated the two germline ends. The CDR3 is CASSDYREMETQYF. DNA for the CDR3: TGTGCCAGCAGCGACTACAGGGAAATGGAGACCCAGTACTTC.

This chain connects TRBV2 to TRBJ2-1, with 11 bases that match TRBD2. This CDR3 has 15 amino acids. The junction had 6 bases not matched to a gene; V was cut back by 4 bases and J by 7 bases. Germline V gives CDR1 SNHLY, CDR2 FYNNEI. The CDR3 DNA is TGTGCCAGCAGTGTAGCGGGGGGGCTAGTGAATGAGCAGTTCTTC. It specifies CASSVAGGLVNEQFF.

The chain is built from TRBV6-2 or TRBV6-3 and TRBJ1-1; D gene uncertain. Between the trimmed V and J ends, which lost 0 bases and 3 bases, there was a span of 11 bases. This CDR3 spans 15 amino acids. Germline assignment: CDR1 MNHEY and CDR2 SVGEGT. CDR3 in DNA: TGTGCCAGCAGTTACTCTGCAGGTACCTACACTGAAGCTTTCTTT. Protein: CASSYSAGTYTEAFF.

This sequence joins TRBV28 and TRBJ1-2; perhaps TRBD1 as D (5 bases). The CDR3 runs 12 residues. V dropped 8 bases and J dropped 8 bases, with 15 bases sitting between them. The germline V gene encodes CDR1 MDHEN and CDR2 SYDVKM. CDR3 DNA: TGTGCCAGCTATTACTTAGGGGAAGGCTACACCTTC. It yields the protein CASYYLGEGYTF.

The chain carries TRBV7-2 and TRBJ2-7; 8 bases map to TRBD2. V lost 6 bases, J lost 0 bases, and 4 bases stayed unmatched. This CDR3 has 14 amino acids. The germline V gene encodes CDR1 SGHTA and CDR2 FQGNSA. The CDR3 DNA follows: TGTGCCAGCAGGCCGGGGGGGAGCTCCTACGAGCAGTACTTC. It specifies CASRPGGSSYEQYF.

The V gene is TRBV20-1, the J gene TRBJ2-1, with 11 bases identical to TRBD2. The CDR3 runs 15 residues. The V and J ends lost 3 bases and 8 bases, in that order; junction bases with no gene match: 9. The germline V gene encodes CDR1 DFQATT and CDR2 SNEGSKA (reference sequence). In nucleotides, the CDR3 is TGCAGTGCTAGTTCGACTAGCGGGAACGGGGATGAGCAGTTCTTC. As protein: CSASSTSGNGDEQFF.